The next 31 T cell receptor beta chains were all read from a single sample in a study of response to subunit inactivated influenza vaccine. TCRdb itself ran the RT-PCR reads through MiXCR, one entry per CDR3 protein. The sample records 530,000 or so distinct CDR3 sequences, about 25% being singletons. Source: CD4+ T cells sorted from PBMCs, taken 5 to 6 days after vaccination. The receptors shown here come from a man aged 45-65 years who received an inactivated influenza vaccine.

The CDR3 region has the DNA TGTGCCAGTCAACAGGGGGTCGGGGAGCTGTTTTTT. This encodes CASQQGVGELFF. This chain uses TRBV28 with TRBJ2-2; 8 bases match TRBD1. Germline values: CDR1 MDHEN, CDR2 SYDVKM. CDR3 length: 12 residues. J gave up 7 bases and V 9 bases, and 4 bases lay outside the gene matches. Looking up the rest from reference TRBV28 and TRBJ2-2 gives the full variable domain: DVKVTQSSRYLVKRTGEKVFLECVQDMDHENMFWYRQDPGLGLRLIYFSYDVKMKEKGDIPEGYSVSREKKERFSLILESASTNQTSMYLCASQQGVGELFFGEGSRLTVL.

This clonotype was detected only a few times. The J gene is TRBJ2-7, the V gene TRBV7-2, with 7 bases that match TRBD2. This CDR3 region has 15 residues. V lost 5 bases, J lost 0 bases, and 7 bases stayed unmatched. Germline V lookup: CDR1 SGHTA, CDR2 FQGNSA. CDR3 nucleotide sequence: TGTGCCAGCAGCCCCCGGGGGGTAAGCTCCTACGAGCAGTACTTC. Translating gives CASSPRGVSSYEQYF.

V gene TRBV14 combines with J gene TRBJ2-7, with a tentative D call TRBD2 (6 bases). The CDR3 is made up of 15 amino acids. CDR1 SGHDN and CDR2 FVKESK come from the germline V gene. V was shortened by 1 base and J by 3 bases, with 13 bases between the two germline ends. The CDR3 coding sequence is TGTGCCAGCAGCCAAGGTGCGGGACTCCTCTACGAGCAGTACTTC. Protein: CASSQGAGLLYEQYF.

Only a few counts were recorded for this clonotype. The chain carries TRBV20-1 and TRBJ2-1, with D unclear. The germline gives CDR1 DFQATT, CDR2 SNEGSKA (reference sequence). Trimming pared 4 bases from V and 10 bases from J, leaving 14 bases between. The CDR3 is 12 residues long. CDR3 amino acids: CSATQSAREQFF. CDR3 nucleotide sequence: TGCAGTGCTACACAAAGCGCACGGGAGCAGTTCTTC.

The DNA of the CDR3 is TGTGCCAGCACCCGGGACCGTGGCCCCTACAATGAGCAGTTCTTC. Translating gives CASTRDRGPYNEQFF. The chain recombines TRBV2 with TRBJ2-1; D is tentatively TRBD1 or TRBD2 (5 bases each). Trimming removed 7 bases from V and 2 bases from J, with 15 bases in between. CDR1 and CDR2 (germline): SNHLY, FYNNEI. CDR3 length equals 15 residues.

This clonotype was recorded a few times. This sequence joins TRBV5-1 and TRBJ2-1, with D unresolved. V was cut by 4 bases and J by 4 bases, with 12 bases left in between. This CDR3 is 14 amino acids long. Germline CDR1 reads SGHRS; CDR2 reads YFSETQ. In DNA form, the CDR3 reads TGCGCCAGCAGCCGGGCTGGACCTTACAATGAGCAGTTCTTC. Its protein is CASSRAGPYNEQFF.

This clonotype was recorded only once. The chain uses TRBV20-1 and TRBJ2-3; D not resolved. Germline V gene sequence: CDR1 DFQATT, CDR2 SNEGSKA (reference sequence). CDR3 length: 11 residues. Trimming took 5 bases from V and 6 from J, leaving 9 bases between them. In DNA, the CDR3 is TGCAGTGCTGGGGTCCATGATACGCAGTATTTT. It yields the protein CSAGVHDTQYF.

The chain recombines TRBV5-6 with TRBJ2-5; D might be TRBD2 (7 bases). The CDR3 extends over 15 amino acids. V lost 3 bases and J 2 bases, leaving 14 bases between the germline ends. Germline lookup yields CDR1 SGHDT and CDR2 YYEEEE. CDR3 protein: CASSWGAGAQETQYF. As DNA, the CDR3 is TGTGCCAGCAGCTGGGGTGCGGGGGCACAAGAGACCCAGTACTTC.

This clonotype was observed a few times. This chain links TRBV20-1 with TRBJ2-3; 7 bases align to TRBD2. V shed 6 bases and J 4 bases; nucleotides not matched to a gene: 7. Per germline, CDR1 DFQATT and CDR2 SNEGSKA (reference sequence). CDR3 length: 13 residues. CDR3 residues: CSAAAGAPDTQYF. The CDR3 DNA reads TGCAGTGCGGCGGCGGGAGCCCCAGATACGCAGTATTTT.

The rearrangement uses TRBV15 and TRBJ1-1, with D tentatively TRBD1 (6 bases). V lost 2 bases, J lost 6 bases, and 19 bases lay in between. The CDR3 spans 16 residues. CDR1 LNHNV and CDR2 YYDKDF come from the germline V gene (reference sequence). The CDR3 here is CATSRSGQGKRSEAFF. The CDR3 DNA is TGTGCCACCAGCAGAAGCGGTCAGGGGAAACGCTCTGAAGCTTTCTTT.

The CDR3 sequence: CSARDRDKVYEQYF. For the CDR3, the DNA is TGCAGTGCTAGAGACCGGGACAAAGTCTACGAGCAGTACTTC. This chain links TRBV20-1 with TRBJ2-7; D might be TRBD1 (6 bases). V lost 0 bases and J lost 3, with 12 bases in between. The V gene's germline CDR1 is DFQATT and CDR2 SNEGSKA (reference sequence). The CDR3 runs 14 residues.

The chain links TRBV4-2 to TRBJ2-5; TRBD2 matches at 9 bases. This CDR3 is built from 18 residues. The trim removed 0 bases at V and 5 bases at J, leaving 13 bases unmatched. In germline, CDR1 is LGHNA, CDR2 YNFKEQ. Written as DNA, the CDR3 is TGTGCCAGCAGCCAAGAATGGGTAGCGGGAGTACCTGGGGAGACCCAGTACTTC. Residues: CASSQEWVAGVPGETQYF.

This clonotype has ten or more counts. J is TRBJ2-7 and V is TRBV12-3 or TRBV12-4; D is unresolved. This CDR3 region has 13 residues. Trimming removed 5 bases at V and 3 bases at J, with 11 bases between. CDR3 amino acids: CASSLRQVYEQYF. CDR3 bases: TGTGCCAGCAGTCTAAGACAAGTCTACGAGCAGTACTTC.

This clonotype was seen ten or more times. The V call is TRBV20-1, the J call TRBJ2-3; no firm D call. This CDR3 region has 14 residues. Germline V gene data show CDR1 as DFQATT and CDR2 as SNEGSKA (reference sequence). Trimming cost V 2 bases and J 0 bases, with 9 bases left between them. The CDR3 here is CSARPVTSTDTQYF. The CDR3 region has the DNA TGCAGTGCTAGACCGGTAACCAGCACAGATACGCAGTATTTT.

This clonotype was counted between two and nine times. This rearrangement joins TRBV24-1 to TRBJ2-2; either TRBD1 or TRBD2 may fit D (6 bases each). Looked up from germline, CDR1 is KGHDR and CDR2 is SFDVKD. Trimming took off 5 bases at V and 0 bases at J, with 18 bases between the two ends. This CDR3 is 18 amino acids long. CDR3 DNA: TGTGCCACCAGTGGGAAGGGGGGACCTTTCGCGAACACCGGGGAGCTGTTTTTT. The encoded protein is CATSGKGGPFANTGELFF.

The chain is built from TRBV6-6 and TRBJ1-4; 7 bases align to TRBD1. V lost 8 bases to trimming and J lost 8 bases; unmatched junction nucleotides: 5. The germline V gene has CDR1 MNHNY and CDR2 SVGAGI (reference sequence). This CDR3 has 12 amino acids. The CDR3 bases are TGTGCCAGCCAGGGGGGAGGCGAAAAACTGTTTTTT. It yields the protein CASQGGGEKLFF.

CDR3: CASTEPGTVYGYTF. CDR3 sequence (DNA): TGTGCCAGCACAGAACCCGGGACGGTCTATGGCTACACCTTC. The genes are TRBV9 and TRBJ1-2; a possible D gene is TRBD1 (5 bases). Germline CDR1 reads SGDLS; CDR2 reads YYNGEE. Trimming shortened V by 6 bases and J by 4 bases, and 16 bases separated the two germline ends. The CDR3 totals 14 residues.

This clonotype was detected a few times. The genes are TRBV20-1 and TRBJ1-6; D is possibly TRBD1 (6 bases). CDR3 length: 14 amino acids. Germline assignment: CDR1 DFQATT and CDR2 SNEGSKA (reference sequence). V lost 3 bases and J 7 bases, leaving 13 bases between the germline ends. CDR3 sequence: CSASRGAQNSPLHF. The CDR3, as DNA: TGCAGTGCTAGTCGGGGGGCTCAGAATTCACCCCTCCACTTT.

The chain uses TRBV20-1 and TRBJ2-7; the D is unclear. Trimming removed 6 bases from V and 7 bases from J, with 13 bases in between. Germline V gene data show CDR1 as DFQATT and CDR2 as SNEGSKA (reference sequence). CDR3 length equals 11 residues. CDR3 in amino acids: CSAQLVGEQYF. CDR3 in DNA: TGCAGTGCGCAGTTAGTGGGGGAGCAGTACTTC.

This clonotype has a handful of counts. The chain joins TRBV10-3 to TRBJ2-1; tentatively, D is TRBD1 (6 bases). The CDR3 loop spans 12 amino acids. V was cut by 4 bases and J by 12 bases, with 13 bases left in between. CDR1 is ENHRY and CDR2 is SYGVKD in the germline V gene. The CDR3 loop reads CAISGGPPGQFF. The CDR3 region has the DNA TGTGCCATCAGTGGGGGGCCCCCTGGGCAGTTCTTC.

This clonotype was observed a few times. The chain uses TRBV25-1 and TRBJ2-7, with D tentatively TRBD1 (6 bases). CDR3 size: 13 residues. Germline V gene sequence: CDR1 MGHDK, CDR2 SYGVNS. V was trimmed by 4 bases and J by 3 bases, leaving 10 bases between them. CDR3 region: CASSGDTIYEQYF. Here the CDR3 DNA reads TGTGCCAGCAGTGGGGACACCATCTACGAGCAGTACTTC.

The chain couples TRBV29-1 to TRBJ1-2; tentative D call: TRBD1 (5 bases). This CDR3 has 13 residues. The germline V and J ends were trimmed by 0 bases and 2 bases, with 7 bases remaining between them. CDR1 and CDR2 from the germline V gene are SQVTM and ANQGSEA. CDR3 bases: TGCAGCGTTGAAGATCCAGGGAACTATGGCTACACCTTC. The encoded protein is CSVEDPGNYGYTF.

The gene calls are TRBV12-3 or TRBV12-4 and TRBJ1-3, with D possibly being TRBD1 (5 bases). CDR3 length: 16 residues. Trimming left V 5 bases short and J 0 bases short, with 14 bases between. CDR3: CASSAHSGGSGNTIYF. The CDR3 DNA reads TGTGCCAGCAGTGCCCATTCGGGGGGCTCTGGAAACACCATATATTTT.

This chain joins TRBV20-1 and TRBJ2-5; 7 bases fit TRBD1. The germline CDR1 and CDR2 sequences are DFQATT and SNEGSKA (reference sequence). This CDR3 is built from 14 residues. V was clipped by 6 bases and J by 2 bases; unmatched bases: 9. CDR3 sequence (DNA): TGCAGTGCCCGAGGGGGCAGCATACAAGAGACCCAGTACTTC. Translation gives CSARGGSIQETQYF.

The chain couples TRBV2 to TRBJ2-3, with D hard to call. CDR1 and CDR2 (germline): SNHLY, FYNNEI. The CDR3 has 14 amino acids. V lost 4 bases to trimming and J lost 1 base, with 9 bases between them. The CDR3 reads CASSATEGTDTQYF. The CDR3 bases are TGTGCCAGCAGTGCCACAGAAGGCACAGATACGCAGTATTTT.

The chain couples TRBV30 to TRBJ2-1; 12 bases map to TRBD2. J gave up 8 bases and V 5 bases, and 7 bases lay outside the gene matches. The CDR3 runs to 14 residues. Germline assignment: CDR1 GTSNPN and CDR2 SVGIG (reference sequence). The CDR3 region is CAWATSGSTHEQFF. The CDR3 DNA is TGTGCCTGGGCGACTAGCGGGAGTACGCATGAGCAGTTCTTC.

This rearrangement joins TRBV7-2 to TRBJ2-2; D could derive from TRBD1 or TRBD2 (5 bases each). V lost 5 bases and J 13 bases, leaving 26 bases between the germline ends. Looked up from germline, CDR1 is SGHTA and CDR2 is FQGNSA. The CDR3 extends over 16 amino acids. The CDR3 protein is CASSPQKLNSGGRLFF. CDR3 coding DNA: TGTGCCAGCAGCCCTCAAAAGTTGAACAGTGGGGGTCGGCTGTTTTTT.

The J gene is TRBJ2-5, the V gene TRBV20-1; D possibly matches TRBD1 or TRBD2 (5 bases each). The CDR3 consists of 14 residues. The germline V gene encodes CDR1 DFQATT and CDR2 SNEGSKA (reference sequence). Trimming took off 3 bases at V and 3 bases at J, with 14 bases between the two ends. CDR3 loop: CSASRDPAKETQYF. DNA of the CDR3: TGCAGTGCTAGCAGGGACCCCGCAAAAGAGACCCAGTACTTC.

The chain employs TRBV10-3 and TRBJ1-5; D is perhaps TRBD1 (5 bases). Trimming removed 10 bases at V and 3 bases at J, with 25 bases between. The CDR3 is 17 residues long. Germline V gene data show CDR1 as ENHRY and CDR2 as SYGVKD. This chain's CDR3 is CATTPDQGPRVNQPQHF. The CDR3 DNA reads TGTGCCACCACCCCTGACCAGGGCCCTCGGGTCAATCAGCCCCAGCATTTT.

The chain links TRBV2 to TRBJ1-2; 9 bases align to TRBD1. V shed 5 bases and J 4 bases; nucleotides not matched to a gene: 11. This CDR3 region has 16 residues. Per the germline V gene, CDR1 is SNHLY and CDR2 is FYNNEI. CDR3 in amino acids: CASSSLEQGAIYGYTF. CDR3 nucleotide sequence: TGTGCCAGCAGTTCACTCGAACAGGGGGCCATCTATGGCTACACCTTC.

The chain is built from TRBV20-1 and TRBJ2-1; TRBD2 matches 8 bases. The V gene's germline CDR1 is DFQATT and CDR2 SNEGSKA (reference sequence). V shed 5 bases, J shed 9 bases, and the junction held 6 bases outside the gene matches. The CDR3 sequence is 12 residues long. CDR3 protein: CSAASTSGEQFF. The CDR3 nucleotides read TGCAGTGCTGCCTCCACTAGCGGTGAGCAGTTCTTC.